This TCR beta chain was captured by sequencing in a study of T cell changes during pregnancy in multiple sclerosis. Germline V gene data show CDR1 as KGHSH and CDR2 as LQKENI. This CDR3 contains 14 residues. The V end lost 3 bases, the J end lost 3 bases, and 10 bases lay between the germline ends. The protocol was immunoSEQ multiplex PCR, while the TCRdb copy is restricted to in-frame clones and leaves out a portion. The repertoire consists of tens of thousands of clones, with around 90% occurring once and the leading ten covering about 6.4%. This TCR derives from a female donor in good health, enrolled as a control in a pregnancy study. The specimen was peripheral blood, collected in the third trimester of pregnancy. This chain links TRBV18 with TRBJ2-3; D possibly corresponds to TRBD1 (6 bases). CDR3 sequence reads: CASSPPGETDTQYF. In DNA, the CDR3 is TGTGCCAGCTCACCGCCAGGGGAAACAGATACGCAGTATTTT.